This T cell receptor (beta chain) came from a study of technical replicates of blood from several donors. Trimming pared 6 bases from V and 6 bases from J, leaving 15 bases between. The CDR3 contains 14 residues. Germline V gives CDR1 LNHDA, CDR2 SQIVND (reference sequence). Sequenced by immunoSEQ multiplex PCR; TCRdb stores in-frame clones only, minus some. In the table there are around 76,000 clones, roughly 97% of which are singletons. The specimen was T cells isolated from PBMCs. The TCR sequence derives from a human donor in good health. The chain recombines TRBV19 with TRBJ2-1, with unresolved D. The CDR3 is CASSKTPVPNEQFF. Here the CDR3 DNA reads TGTGCCAGTAGCAAGACACCCGTACCCAATGAGCAGTTCTTC.